This T cell receptor (beta chain) emerged from a study of T cell responses to AZD1222 COVID-19 vaccine. Study-wide findings and caveats: The span of vaccine-associated CD4 TCRs extended across spike, with dominance at 160-218 and 743-854.

This clone was picked up one time. Antigen specificity is unknown. This table comes from immunoSEQ multiplex PCR, and its TCRdb copy is limited to in-frame clones, with some not included. In the table there are 90,000 to 120,000 clones, around nine tenths of which are singletons. The CDR3 length is 13 residues. Germline CDR1 and CDR2: SEHNR and FQNEAQ (reference sequence). Unmatched junction bases numbered 10, after V lost 8 bases and J lost 13 bases. The TCR comes from an adult in good health. The sample consisted of peripheral blood, taken on day 0 of AZD1222 vaccination. The V gene is TRBV7-9, the J gene TRBJ1-4; 10 nucleotides agree with TRBD1. CDR3 DNA sequence: TGTGCCAGCGGGACAGGGGAAGGTGGTAGACTGTTTTTT. This translates into CASGTGEGGRLFF.